The source of this TCR beta chain is a study of graft-versus-host responses after intestinal transplantation. Across the whole study: Each transplant was multivisceral, liver-intestinal, or isolated intestinal.

TCRdb's table, derived via immunoSEQ multiplex PCR, lists solely in-frame clones and lacks some. The repertoire holds approximately 37,000 clones, with 85% to 95% as singletons. Trimming removed 9 bases from V and 3 bases from J, with 15 bases in between. Germline CDR1 and CDR2: SGHDT and YYEEEE. CDR3 length equals 14 residues. The sequences come from PBMCs, collected roughly 110 weeks after intestinal transplantation. The receptor's source is a human patient who received an intestinal transplant, so some T cells may come from the graft donor. This sequence joins TRBV5-6 and TRBJ2-2, with D possibly being TRBD1 or TRBD2 (6 bases each). The CDR3 region is CATRGGPHTGELFF. DNA of the CDR3: TGTGCCACCAGAGGGGGGCCTCACACCGGGGAGCTGTTTTTT.